This T cell receptor (beta chain) was obtained from a study of cytomegalovirus exposure and HLA in healthy donors. The study ran its PCR with 60 Vbeta and 13 Jbeta primers. TCRdb's table, derived via immunoSEQ multiplex PCR, lists solely in-frame clones and lacks some. The sample includes under 200,000 clones, roughly 80% of them seen just once. This clone has just a few counts. Its antigen is as yet unknown. Trimming at V came to 1 base and at J to 5 bases, leaving 11 bases not matched to a gene. Per germline, CDR1 SGHVS and CDR2 FQNEAQ. The CDR3 loop spans 19 amino acids. Whole-study findings and limits: Analyzed later, most CMV-associated TCR beta chains appeared HLA-restricted.

The chain uses TRBV7-8 and TRBJ2-5; 15 bases align to TRBD2. The material sequenced was PBMCs. The receptor comes from a woman aged 18-29 years in good health and CMV-seronegative. The CDR3 sequence is CASSLVFGSGTSGGETQYF. CDR3 bases: TGTGCCAGCAGCTTAGTTTTTGGCTCCGGGACTAGCGGGGGGGAGACCCAGTACTTC.